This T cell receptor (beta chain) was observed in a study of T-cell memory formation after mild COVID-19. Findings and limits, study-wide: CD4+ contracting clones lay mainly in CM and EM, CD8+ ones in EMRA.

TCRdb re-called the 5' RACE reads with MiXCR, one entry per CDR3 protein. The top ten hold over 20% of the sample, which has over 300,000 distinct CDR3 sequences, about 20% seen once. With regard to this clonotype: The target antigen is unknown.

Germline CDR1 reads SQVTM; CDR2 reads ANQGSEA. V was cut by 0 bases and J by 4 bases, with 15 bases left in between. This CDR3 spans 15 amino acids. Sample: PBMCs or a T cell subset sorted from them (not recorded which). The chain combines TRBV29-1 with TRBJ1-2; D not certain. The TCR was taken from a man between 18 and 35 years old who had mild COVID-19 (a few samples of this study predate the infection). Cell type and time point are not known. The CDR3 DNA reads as TGCAGCGTTGAAGACCCCCGACTTTCCCTCTATGGCTACACCTTC. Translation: CSVEDPRLSLYGYTF.